This entry concerns a single T cell receptor (beta chain). In its sample, this clone was seen once. Its specific antigen is unknown. No clone much larger than this one lies a single base away; base qualities are absent. Between the V and J ends, shortened by 4 bases and 4 bases respectively, the junction contains 10 bases. CDR1 and CDR2 are read off the germline V gene as SGHDN and FVKESK. Inclusive of the bounding cysteine and phenylalanine, the CDR3 is 13 residues long. This entry keeps only the CDR3 DNA: 39 bases, framed from base 1. Genomic DNA was isolated from the sorted cells so that the TCRbeta CDR3 region could be sequenced. The immunoSEQ Assay was used to sequence the TCRbeta CDR3 regions. The source is immuneACCESS, and TCRdb retained only in-frame sequences with V and J called. Part of the clones is not carried over; for the studies checked, unresolved V genes explain less than half of this, and the remainder is unexplained. The sample table shows around 68,000 clones, and approximately 85% are seen once. The ten largest clones add up to about a sixth of the sample.

Patients with a history of autoimmune disease or receiving systemic immunosuppression were excluded from the trial. Peripheral blood for TCR sequencing was collected from all dose cohorts at baseline, on cycle 4 day 1, and on cycle 7 day 1. The samples were taken from a phase I, first-in-human, multicenter, open-label dose-escalation trial of ivuxolimab. The trial enrolled adults with locally advanced or metastatic head and neck squamous cell, hepatocellular, melanoma or renal cell carcinoma. CD4+ and CD8+ T cells were sorted separately from peripheral blood before TCR sequencing. These data come from a study of OX40 agonist ivuxolimab in advanced cancers. Looking at the study overall: Ivuxolimab was a fully human IgG2 agonistic monoclonal antibody targeting the costimulatory receptor OX40 (CD134). Intravenous ivuxolimab was administered to patients every 2 weeks at six dose levels: 0.01, 0.1, 0.3, 1.5, 3 and 10 mg/kg. Of the approximately 54 dose-escalation patients, hepatocellular carcinoma was present in some 19, melanoma in some 15, renal cell carcinoma in 9 and head and neck cancer in 9. The dose-escalation cohort was roughly 87% male with a mean age of around 62 years, ranging from about 20 to 85. Patients were allowed to have had prior anti-PD-1, anti-PD-L1 or anti-CTLA-4 therapy, and around two fifths of the dose-escalation patients had been treated with checkpoint inhibitors. Three dose-escalation patients achieved partial responses, one with hepatocellular carcinoma and two with cutaneous melanoma. The point of sequencing TCRbeta in the periphery was to test whether ivuxolimab changed TCR sequence diversity and drove clonal T-cell expansion. The paper covers the monotherapy dose-escalation part of the phase I ivuxolimab trial, which included N = 52 patients.

Paper-wide results and their limitations: At doses from 0.1 to 3.0 mg/kg, clonal expansion was seen in both CD4+ and CD8+ blood T cells between baseline and week 6. The antigen specificity of the clonally expanded peripheral T cells was not determined. Partial responders in the 0.1-3.0 mg/kg groups had among the lowest normalized peripheral clonal expansion, especially among CD8+ T cells. On average, CD8+ T cells showed more expanded clones than CD4+ T cells after ivuxolimab. Low levels of normalized T-cell clonal expansion were also seen in some nonresponding patients.

This TCR was recovered from an adult with an advanced solid tumor such as melanoma, head and neck, liver or kidney cancer. This receptor chain uses TRBV14 and TRBJ1-2; the D gene is unclear. The sample here was CD4+ or CD8+ T cells sorted from blood, taken in a trial of the OX40 agonist ivuxolimab. The CDR3 reads as follows: CASSRISAYGYTF. The sequenced DNA: TGTGCCAGCAGCCGTATTTCTGCCTATGGCTACACCTTC. Where the CDR3 stops, the reference TRBV14 and TRBJ1-2 genes take over; the full variable domain is EAGVTQFPSHSVIEKGQTVTLRCDPISGHDNLYWYRRVMGKEIKFLLHFVKESKQDESGMPNNRFLAERTGGTYSTLKVQPAELEDSGVYFCASSRISAYGYTFGSGTRLTVV.